This paragraph reports one T cell receptor (beta chain). CDR1 is SGHDN, CDR2 FVKESK, per germline. The V and J ends lost 0 bases and 2 bases respectively, with 11 bases between them. The CDR3 runs to 15 residues. These data originate in a study of CD8+ T cells in alopecia areata. Extracted RNA was reverse transcribed into cDNA, the sequencing template. Only in-frame clones appear in the TCRdb table, and some are missing; sequencing was by immunoSEQ multiplex PCR. Among some 58,000 clones listed, about half were seen once. Treatment given: oral pan-JAK inhibitor, 5-10 mg twice daily. This material consisted of CD8+ T cells sorted from blood, taken around week 36, from a patient treated with tofacitinib. The chain links TRBV14 to TRBJ2-7; maybe TRBD1 (6 bases). This TCR derives from a human donor with alopecia areata. The CDR3 DNA is TGTGCCAGCAGCCAAGACTGGGGGCGAACCTACGAGCAGTACTTC. Its protein product is CASSQDWGRTYEQYF.